Listed below are T cell receptor beta chains from one sample, sequenced in a study of T cell changes during pregnancy in multiple sclerosis. Generated by immunoSEQ multiplex PCR, the TCRdb table keeps only in-frame clones and is missing some. The table lists 70,000 to 75,000 clones, about 92% of them singletons. Sequencing was performed on peripheral blood, taken before pregnancy. These receptors originate from a female donor with multiple sclerosis, enrolled in a pregnancy study. The CDR3 runs from the conserved cysteine through the conserved F or W. Each record gives: V gene, J gene, D gene, clone size, CDR3 DNA, CDR3 protein. A D gene is named only where the DNA matches it firmly. Only part of the rows carry a size: once, few, many, or a class if the clone is expanded.

V: TRBV4-3
J: TRBJ2-2
D: TRBD2
size: -
DNA: TGCGCCAGCAGCCAAGATAACCCTAGCGGGAGGGCCAACACCGGGGAGCTGTTTTTT
CDR3: CASSQDNPSGRANTGELFF

V: TRBV28
J: TRBJ2-7
D: -
size: -
DNA: TGTGCCAGCAGTCCCCCGTTTCTCTACGAGCAGTACTTC
CDR3: CASSPPFLYEQYF

V: TRBV11-3
J: TRBJ1-1
D: -
size: -
DNA: TGTGCCAGCAGCAAACAGGGCCCGAACACTGAAGCTTTCTTT
CDR3: CASSKQGPNTEAFF

V: TRBV29-1
J: TRBJ1-3
D: TRBD1
size: once
DNA: TGCAGCGCGCTGGACAGGGGTAGCAGCGGAAACACCATATATTTT
CDR3: CSALDRGSSGNTIYF

V: TRBV29-1
J: TRBJ1-1
D: TRBD1
size: -
DNA: TGCAGCGTGAAATGGACAGGGGCGATTGAAGCTTTCTTT
CDR3: CSVKWTGAIEAFF

V: TRBV28
J: TRBJ2-5
D: TRBD1
size: -
DNA: TGTGCCAGCAGCCTAACGGGACAGAGCAACCAAGAGACCCAGTACTTC
CDR3: CASSLTGQSNQETQYF

V: TRBV6-6
J: TRBJ2-1
D: -
size: -
DNA: TGTGAGAAGTGGCCTAGGTACAATGAGCAGTTCTTC
CDR3: CEKWPRYNEQFF

V: TRBV27
J: TRBJ2-3
D: -
size: -
DNA: TGTGCCAGCAGTTTTCTTAACACAGATACGCAGTATTTT
CDR3: CASSFLNTDTQYF

V: TRBV7-2
J: TRBJ2-7
D: -
size: -
DNA: TGTGCCAGCAGCTTAGAGGGGCAGTACGAGCAGTACTTC
CDR3: CASSLEGQYEQYF

V: TRBV6-1
J: TRBJ2-7
D: TRBD2
size: -
DNA: TGTGCCAGCAGTGAATGGCTAGCGGAGGGAGCCTACGAGCAGTACTTC
CDR3: CASSEWLAEGAYEQYF

V: TRBV18
J: TRBJ1-4
D: -
size: -
DNA: TGTGCCAGCTCAACGACCGGGGAGTATGAAAAACTGTTTTTT
CDR3: CASSTTGEYEKLFF

V: TRBV11-2
J: TRBJ1-2
D: -
size: -
DNA: TGTGCCAGCAGCTTAAGTACAGCCTATGGCTACACCTTC
CDR3: CASSLSTAYGYTF

V: TRBV9
J: TRBJ2-2
D: -
size: -
DNA: TGTGCCAGCAGCGTAGTGGGGGCGAATACCGGGGAGCTGTTTTTT
CDR3: CASSVVGANTGELFF

V: TRBV5-1
J: TRBJ2-1
D: -
size: -
DNA: TGCGCCAGCAGCGCCAGGGGGGATGAGCAGTTCTTC
CDR3: CASSARGDEQFF

V: TRBV28
J: TRBJ1-1
D: TRBD1
size: -
DNA: TGTGCCAGCAGTTTCCGGGACAGGGGCCGGGCTGAAGCTTTCTTT
CDR3: CASSFRDRGRAEAFF

V: TRBV27
J: TRBJ1-1
D: -
size: once
DNA: TGTGCCAGCAGTTTATTTGCAGGGGCCCCGAACACTGAAGCTTTCTTT
CDR3: CASSLFAGAPNTEAFF

V: TRBV5-8
J: TRBJ1-5
D: -
size: once
DNA: TGTGCCAGCAGCTTGGGCAGGGTTTACAATCAGCCCCAGCATTTT
CDR3: CASSLGRVYNQPQHF

V: TRBV9
J: TRBJ2-7
D: TRBD2
size: -
DNA: TGTGCCAGCAGCGTCCGAGCGGGAGCCGCCTACGAGCAGTACTTC
CDR3: CASSVRAGAAYEQYF

V: TRBV15
J: TRBJ2-7
D: TRBD1
size: -
DNA: TGTGCCACCAGCAGAGACTTGATAGGGACAGGGGCCTACGAGCAGTACTTC
CDR3: CATSRDLIGTGAYEQYF

V: TRBV2
J: TRBJ2-3
D: -
size: -
DNA: TGTGCCAGCAGACAGGGTGGGGCAGATACGCAGTATTTT
CDR3: CASRQGGADTQYF

V: TRBV6-6
J: TRBJ1-5
D: -
size: -
DNA: TGTGCCAGCAGTCCCCGATTAGGGGATCAGCCCCAGCATTTT
CDR3: CASSPRLGDQPQHF

V: TRBV19
J: TRBJ1-1
D: TRBD1
size: -
DNA: TGTGCCAGTAGTGTGTCCGGGACAGGGGCAAGGAGTGGGACTGAAGCTTTCTTT
CDR3: CASSVSGTGARSGTEAFF

V: TRBV7-2
J: TRBJ2-3
D: TRBD2
size: -
DNA: TGTGCCAGCACCACTAGCGGGGGCACAGATACGCAGTATTTT
CDR3: CASTTSGGTDTQYF

V: TRBV5-5
J: TRBJ2-7
D: -
size: once
DNA: TGTGCCAGCAGCTTGGAGGCGGGCCCTCTGTACTTC
CDR3: CASSLEAGPLYF

V: TRBV7-8
J: TRBJ2-1
D: -
size: -
DNA: TGTGCCAGCACGCATAATCCGGGATCCTACAATGAGCAGTTCTTC
CDR3: CASTHNPGSYNEQFF

V: TRBV10-3
J: TRBJ2-2
D: -
size: -
DNA: TGTGCCATCAGTGAGGCGGGAACCGGGGAGCTGTTTTTT
CDR3: CAISEAGTGELFF

V: TRBV30
J: TRBJ2-7
D: TRBD1
size: once
DNA: TGTGCCTGGGGGGACAGCTACGAGCAGTACTTC
CDR3: CAWGDSYEQYF

V: TRBV7-9
J: TRBJ2-4
D: TRBD1
size: -
DNA: TGTGCCAGCAGCTTAGCCGGGACAGGGGGCCAAAACATTCAGTACTTC
CDR3: CASSLAGTGGQNIQYF

V: TRBV10-3
J: TRBJ2-1
D: TRBD1
size: once
DNA: TGTGCCATCAGTCCCGGGACAGGGGTCTACAATGAGCAGTTCTTC
CDR3: CAISPGTGVYNEQFF

V: TRBV15
J: TRBJ1-2
D: TRBD1
size: -
DNA: TGTGCCACCAGCAGATCGGACAGGCGAAACTATGGCTACACCTTC
CDR3: CATSRSDRRNYGYTF

V: TRBV11-3
J: TRBJ1-2
D: -
size: once
DNA: TGTGCCAGCAGCTTACGAACAGGAACTAACTATGGCTACACCTTC
CDR3: CASSLRTGTNYGYTF

V: TRBV7-9
J: TRBJ2-7
D: -
size: -
DNA: TGTGCCAGCAGCTCTATTACAGGGCCCTACGAGCAGTACTTC
CDR3: CASSSITGPYEQYF

V: TRBV4-3
J: TRBJ2-1
D: -
size: -
DNA: TGCGCCAGCAGCCAAGAGCTACTAGCCCGTTTATACAATGAGCAGTTCTTC
CDR3: CASSQELLARLYNEQFF

V: TRBV28
J: TRBJ2-1
D: TRBD2
size: -
DNA: TGTGCCAGCCGTCCCTCCGGGCGGGAGTCGGAGAATGAGCAGTTCTTC
CDR3: CASRPSGRESENEQFF

V: TRBV7-2
J: TRBJ2-1
D: -
size: -
DNA: TGTGCCAGCAGCTTAGGCGGACAGACCTACAATGAGCAGTTCTTC
CDR3: CASSLGGQTYNEQFF

V: TRBV6-4
J: TRBJ2-1
D: TRBD2
size: -
DNA: TGTGCCACCAGTAGCGGGGGGTCGGGTGAGCAGTTCTTC
CDR3: CATSSGGSGEQFF

V: TRBV7-2
J: TRBJ2-3
D: TRBD2
size: -
DNA: TGTGCCAGCAGGGCGGGAGTCTGGACAGATACGCAGTATTTT
CDR3: CASRAGVWTDTQYF

V: TRBV2
J: TRBJ2-2
D: TRBD2
size: -
DNA: TGTGCCAGCAGGGAATGGGACCTAGCGGCCGGGGAGCTGTTTTTT
CDR3: CASREWDLAAGELFF

V: TRBV5-1
J: TRBJ2-1
D: TRBD2
size: -
DNA: TGCGCCAGCAGCTTGGTTAGCGGGAATGGGAATGAGCAGTTCTTC
CDR3: CASSLVSGNGNEQFF

V: TRBV5-1
J: TRBJ1-1
D: -
size: -
DNA: TGCGCCAGCAGCTTGAGCGGGATGAACACTGAAGCTTTCTTT
CDR3: CASSLSGMNTEAFF

V: TRBV10-3
J: TRBJ1-2
D: -
size: -
DNA: TGTGCCGCGTCCCGGGACACGTATGGCTACACCTTC
CDR3: CAASRDTYGYTF

V: TRBV27
J: TRBJ2-7
D: TRBD1
size: -
DNA: TGTGCCAGCAGTTCCAGGGGGTCCGCTTACGAGCAGTACTTC
CDR3: CASSSRGSAYEQYF

V: TRBV6-5
J: TRBJ1-2
D: TRBD1
size: once
DNA: TGTGCCAGCAGTGCGGACAGGGAAGGGTATGGCTACACCTTC
CDR3: CASSADREGYGYTF

V: TRBV9
J: TRBJ1-1
D: TRBD1
size: -
DNA: TGTGCCAGCACACCAGGGGGCGTGAACACTGAAGCTTTCTTT
CDR3: CASTPGGVNTEAFF

V: TRBV6-6
J: TRBJ2-1
D: TRBD1
size: -
DNA: TGTGCCAGCAGTCCCCCACTGCGGGACAGGGGTAATGAGCAGTTCTTC
CDR3: CASSPPLRDRGNEQFF

V: TRBV7-8
J: TRBJ1-1
D: TRBD1
size: -
DNA: TGTGCCAGCAGCTTAGGTATGGGGCGACAGGGACGGACTGAAGCTTTCTTT
CDR3: CASSLGMGRQGRTEAFF

V: TRBV7-2
J: TRBJ1-2
D: TRBD1
size: -
DNA: TGTGCCAGCAGCTTAGGACAGGGCTATGGCTACACCTTC
CDR3: CASSLGQGYGYTF

V: TRBV4-3
J: TRBJ2-2
D: -
size: -
DNA: TGCGCCAGCAGCCAAGTAGTCGGGAGCGACCGGGGGATCGGGGAGCTGTTTTTT
CDR3: CASSQVVGSDRGIGELFF

V: TRBV4-3
J: TRBJ2-7
D: -
size: once
DNA: TGCGCCAGCAGCCAAGATTGGGGGACACCCTACGAGCAGTACTTC
CDR3: CASSQDWGTPYEQYF

V: TRBV27
J: TRBJ2-2
D: TRBD2
size: -
DNA: TGTGCCAGCAGTCTGACTAGCGGGAGGGCCCCCGGGGAGCTGTTTTTT
CDR3: CASSLTSGRAPGELFF

V: TRBV4-3
J: TRBJ2-1
D: -
size: -
DNA: TGCGCCAGCAGCCAGGAGGGATGGGGTGAGCAGTTCTTC
CDR3: CASSQEGWGEQFF

V: TRBV5-1
J: TRBJ2-3
D: -
size: -
DNA: TGCGCCAGCAGCTTTAACACAGATACGCAGTATTTT
CDR3: CASSFNTDTQYF

V: TRBV7-9
J: TRBJ2-3
D: -
size: -
DNA: TGTGCCACAGCCGACGGGACTCCTGGAATGGCAGATACGCAGTATTTT
CDR3: CATADGTPGMADTQYF

V: TRBV29-1
J: TRBJ2-3
D: -
size: -
DNA: TGCAGCGCCGGAGGTTTCTCCCCAGATACGCAGTATTTT
CDR3: CSAGGFSPDTQYF